This T cell receptor (beta chain) was retrieved from a study of cytomegalovirus exposure and HLA in healthy donors. This clone was seen only a few times. Its antigen is as yet unknown. Findings of the study overall: Accounts indicate the classifier identified cytomegalovirus status with strong specificity and sensitivity. Common viral pathogens seemed to be connected with several of the most significant clusters, according to a later analysis.

PCR primers comprised 60 Vbeta and 13 Jbeta primers. Only in-frame clones appear in the TCRdb table, and some are missing; sequencing was by immunoSEQ multiplex PCR. This table has about 150,000 clones, more than 65% appearing once. Trimming removed 0 bases from V and 3 bases from J; junction bases left unmatched: 3. The CDR3 runs to 14 residues. Germline assignment: CDR1 SGHRS and CDR2 YFSETQ. The sequence came from a man younger than 40 in good health and CMV-seropositive. The chain joins TRBV5-1 to TRBJ2-7; TRBD2 matches 7 bases. The sequenced sample was PBMCs. The CDR3 DNA is TGCGCCAGCAGCTTGGGGCGGGAGAACTACGAGCAGTACTTC. Translating gives CASSLGRENYEQYF.